This TCR beta chain was sequenced during a study of T cells in Graves' hyperthyroidism and ophthalmopathy. Study observations and caveats: Most clonotypes expanded in the thyroid (above 0.001) were also present in blood.

TCR beta CDR3 sequences were amplified from RNA transcripts. The TCR CDR3 was amplified in a first-round RT-PCR using the HTBI primer set. One entry per CDR3 protein results from TCRdb running MiXCR on the multiplex PCR reads. This sample has under 450,000 distinct CDR3 sequences, with approximately 15% found just once. Uncontrolled infection, other autoimmune disease, pregnancy or lactation disqualified patients from enrolment. With V trimmed by 4 bases and J by 4 bases, 6 bases remained unmatched. CDR3 size: 14 residues. CDR1 and CDR2 from the germline V gene are SEHNR and FQNEAQ (reference sequence). In this sample, this clonotype turned up many times. What it recognizes is unknown.

The sequence came from a man aged 25 to 40 with Graves' hyperthyroidism that later progressed to Graves' ophthalmopathy. V is TRBV7-9 and J is TRBJ1-2, with 7 bases aligning to TRBD1. The sample was blood. The CDR3 DNA follows: TGTGCCAGCAGCTACGAGGGGGCCGTCTATGGCTACACCTTC. This sequence encodes CASSYEGAVYGYTF.